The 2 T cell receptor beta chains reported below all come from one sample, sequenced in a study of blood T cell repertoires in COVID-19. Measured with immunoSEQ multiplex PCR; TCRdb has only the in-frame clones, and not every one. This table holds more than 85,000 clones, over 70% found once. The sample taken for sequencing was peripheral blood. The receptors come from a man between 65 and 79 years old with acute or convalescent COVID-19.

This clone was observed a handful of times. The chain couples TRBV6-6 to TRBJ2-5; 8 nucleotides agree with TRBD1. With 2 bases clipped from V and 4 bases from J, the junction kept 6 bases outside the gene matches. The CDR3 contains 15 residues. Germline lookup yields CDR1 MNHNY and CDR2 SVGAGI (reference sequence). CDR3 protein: CASSYLSDRGETQYF. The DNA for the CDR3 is TGTGCCAGCAGTTACCTTAGCGACAGGGGAGAGACCCAGTACTTC.

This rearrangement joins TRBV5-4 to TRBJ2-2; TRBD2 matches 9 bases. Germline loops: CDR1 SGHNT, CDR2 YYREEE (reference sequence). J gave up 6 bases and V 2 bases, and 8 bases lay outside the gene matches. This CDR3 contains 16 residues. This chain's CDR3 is CASSFGGRGIAGELFF. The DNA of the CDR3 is TGTGCCAGCAGCTTCGGCGGGAGGGGGATCGCCGGGGAGCTGTTTTTT.